These T cell receptor beta chains were read from a single sample in a study of blood T cell repertoires in COVID-19. Profiled with immunoSEQ multiplex PCR; TCRdb holds only in-frame clones, not every one. Here the sample spans 150,000 to 200,000 clones, about 86% being singletons. The sequenced sample was peripheral blood. These receptors originate from a human donor with acute or convalescent COVID-19. The donor label of this sample is uncertain. Both conserved end residues are part of each CDR3. D genes are given only for firm matches. Part of the rows lack a size; the others show once, few, many or a class for expanded clones.

j_gene,v_gene,d_gene,abundance,CDR3nt,CDR3aa
TRBJ1-1,TRBV6-5,TRBD1,NA,TGTGCCAGCAGCTACCCTGCTAACAGGGGCAACACTGAAGCTTTCTTT,CASSYPANRGNTEAFF
TRBJ2-3,TRBV2,NA,NA,TGTGCCAGCGGCCTGGGGGGTAACGCAGATACGCAGTATTTT,CASGLGGNADTQYF
TRBJ2-6,TRBV19,NA,NA,TGTGCCAGTAGTATAGATAGCGCCCGGGCTGGGGCCAACGTCCTGACTTTC,CASSIDSARAGANVLTF
TRBJ2-7,TRBV7-2,TRBD1,NA,TGTGCCAGCAGCTCGGACAGGGGAGAGGTCTACGAGCAGTACTTC,CASSSDRGEVYEQYF
TRBJ2-7,TRBV2,TRBD2,NA,TGTGCCAGCGCGGGGGGCGCGTCGTACGAGCAGTACTTC,CASAGGASYEQYF
TRBJ2-7,TRBV9,NA,NA,TGTGCCAGCAGCCCCGACTCGGACGGGACCTACGAGCAGTACTTC,CASSPDSDGTYEQYF
TRBJ2-7,TRBV5-1,TRBD1,NA,TGCGCCAGCAGCTATGGGACAGGGCCAATCGAGCAGTACTTC,CASSYGTGPIEQYF
TRBJ1-1,TRBV5-1,TRBD1,once,TGCGCCAGCAGACTGGCAGGGGGACAGGGGATAAAGAACACTGAAGCTTTCTTT,CASRLAGGQGIKNTEAFF
TRBJ2-2,TRBV11-2,NA,NA,TGTGCCAGCAGTCCCACTAGAGGGTCGAACACCGGGGAGCTGTTTTTT,CASSPTRGSNTGELFF
TRBJ1-4,TRBV19,TRBD1,NA,TGTGCCAGCCGATGGACAGGGGGTGGAGAAAAACTGTTTTTT,CASRWTGGGEKLFF
TRBJ2-7,TRBV28,TRBD2,NA,TGTGCCAGCAGTTTAAGGCTAGCGGGAGAGTACGCCTACGAGCAGTACTTC,CASSLRLAGEYAYEQYF
TRBJ2-3,TRBV20-1,TRBD2,few,TGCAGTGCTTCTAGCGGGGATACGCAGTATTTT,CSASSGDTQYF
TRBJ1-2,TRBV29-1,TRBD1,NA,TGCAGCGGGGGACAGGGGGGTGGCTACACCTTC,CSGGQGGGYTF
TRBJ2-7,TRBV30,TRBD1,NA,TGTGCCTGGACCAATGGCAGGGGGAGAGCCGAGCAGTACTTC,CAWTNGRGRAEQYF
TRBJ2-5,TRBV6-1,NA,NA,TGTGCCAGCAGTGAAGCTCCGGCAGGGCCAGAGACCCAGTACTTC,CASSEAPAGPETQYF
TRBJ2-7,TRBV11-2,NA,NA,TGTGCCAGCAGCTTAGTAGGGGTTACCTACGAGCAGTACTTC,CASSLVGVTYEQYF
TRBJ2-3,TRBV7-8,NA,NA,TGTGCCAGCAGCATTTACTCAGGGGACGATACGCAGTATTTT,CASSIYSGDDTQYF
TRBJ2-7,TRBV20-1,TRBD1,NA,TGCAGTACTAGACAGGGATACGAGCAGTACTTC,CSTRQGYEQYF
TRBJ2-5,TRBV30,NA,NA,TGTGCCTGGAGTATACAAGAGACCCAGTACTTC,CAWSIQETQYF
TRBJ2-1,TRBV11-3,NA,NA,TGTGCCAGCAGCTTAGCCCGGAGTACAGGTGAGCAGTTCTTC,CASSLARSTGEQFF
TRBJ2-7,TRBV5-1,NA,once,TGCGCCAGCAGTAGCCCGACCCTATACGAGCAGTACTTC,CASSSPTLYEQYF
TRBJ2-7,TRBV28,NA,NA,TGTGCCAGCAGTTTAAGGGGGTACGAGCAGTACTTC,CASSLRGYEQYF
TRBJ2-1,TRBV5-1,NA,NA,TGCGCCAGCAGCCCCAGCTCCTACAATGAGCAGTTCTTC,CASSPSSYNEQFF
TRBJ1-6,TRBV27,NA,NA,TGTGCCAGCAGTTGGGGCCTCTATAATTCACCCCTCCACTTT,CASSWGLYNSPLHF
TRBJ1-4,TRBV29-1,NA,NA,TGCAGCGTTGAAGCTCAGGGTAGGGCTAATGAAAAACTGTTTTTT,CSVEAQGRANEKLFF
TRBJ1-1,TRBV11-1,NA,NA,TGTGCCAGCAGCTTAGGCAGGAACACTGAAGCTTTCTTT,CASSLGRNTEAFF
TRBJ1-2,TRBV14,NA,NA,TGTGCCAGCAGTGGTCCCCAGGGCTCCTATGGCTACACCTTC,CASSGPQGSYGYTF
TRBJ2-3,TRBV11-2,TRBD2,few,TGTGCCAGCAGCCTCGGGACTAGCGGGAGGGCCACAGATACGCAGTATTTT,CASSLGTSGRATDTQYF
TRBJ2-7,TRBV27,NA,once,TGTGCCAGGCTGTCTTTAGTAGCGGCCAACGAGCAGTACTTC,CARLSLVAANEQYF
TRBJ2-1,TRBV5-4,NA,NA,TGTGCCAGCAGCCGAAGCGGCGTATACAATGAGCAGTTCTTC,CASSRSGVYNEQFF
TRBJ1-5,TRBV30,NA,NA,TGTGCCTGGGGGGGCCCCGGGGGCAATCAGCCCCAGCATTTT,CAWGGPGGNQPQHF
TRBJ1-3,TRBV7-2,NA,NA,TGTGCCAGCAGCCCAGCGCCAGGAAACACCATATATTTT,CASSPAPGNTIYF
TRBJ1-1,TRBV6-5,NA,NA,TGTGCCAGCAGTTACTCGAAATGGGGGCGCGAAACTGAAGCTTTCTTT,CASSYSKWGRETEAFF
TRBJ2-5,TRBV7-2,NA,NA,TGTGCCAGCAGCCCCATAGAGGTAGTTCGAGAGACCCAGTACTTC,CASSPIEVVRETQYF
TRBJ2-7,TRBV19,NA,NA,TGTGCCAGTAGTATAGTCGGCGGTTACGAGCAGTACTTC,CASSIVGGYEQYF
TRBJ1-6,TRBV27,NA,NA,TGTGCCAGCAGCCGGTCGAATTCACCCCTCCACTTT,CASSRSNSPLHF
TRBJ1-2,TRBV19,NA,NA,TGTGCCAGTAGTAGCTCAGGGGCGGACCTTTATGGCTACACCTTC,CASSSSGADLYGYTF
TRBJ2-5,TRBV4-1,NA,once,TGCGCCAGCAGCCGACTTCTGGCCGGACTTCAAGAGACCCAGTACTTC,CASSRLLAGLQETQYF
TRBJ2-7,TRBV20-1,NA,few,TGCAGTGCTTTAGCACTCCACGAGCAGTACTTC,CSALALHEQYF
TRBJ2-7,TRBV10-3,NA,NA,TGTGCCACCGCAGACACGCCAAGCTACGAGCAGTACTTC,CATADTPSYEQYF
TRBJ2-5,TRBV5-1,NA,NA,TGCGCCAGTAAACTAGTGGGAGGTGTAGAGACCCAGTACTTC,CASKLVGGVETQYF
TRBJ2-1,TRBV15,NA,NA,TGTGCCACCAGCAGACTTCCAGGGGTCTACAATGAGCAGTTCTTC,CATSRLPGVYNEQFF
TRBJ1-1,TRBV19,TRBD1,NA,TGTGCCAGTAGTATCACGGGGACAGGGGTGTACACTGAAGCTTTCTTT,CASSITGTGVYTEAFF
TRBJ2-5,TRBV11-2,NA,NA,TGTGCCAGCAGCGAGGAAGAGACCCAGTACTTC,CASSEEETQYF
TRBJ1-5,TRBV23-1,NA,NA,TGCGCCAGCAGTCAACCCGACAGGTCCCCTTTGAGCAATCAGCCCCAGCATTTT,CASSQPDRSPLSNQPQHF
TRBJ1-2,TRBV20-1,NA,NA,TGCAGTGCTAGTGATTACAGGGTTAATGGCTACACCTTC,CSASDYRVNGYTF
TRBJ2-3,TRBV18,NA,NA,TGTGCCAGCTCACCAAACGGTCCAGATACGCAGTATTTT,CASSPNGPDTQYF
TRBJ2-4,TRBV6-2/TRBV6-3,TRBD2,NA,TGTGCCAGCAGCCCAGGGACTAGCGGGTATGACATTCAGTACTTC,CASSPGTSGYDIQYF
TRBJ2-7,TRBV30,NA,NA,TGTGCCTGGAGCTTCGGCCTCAGGAAGTACTTC,CAWSFGLRKYF
TRBJ2-7,TRBV11-2,NA,few,TGTGCCAGCAGCCCTGAGGTGAGTTCGAGCGAGCAGTACTTC,CASSPEVSSSEQYF
TRBJ1-2,TRBV5-1,TRBD1,NA,TGCGCCAGCAGCTCTGACAGGGGGCCCTATGGCTACACCTTC,CASSSDRGPYGYTF
TRBJ1-2,TRBV4-1,TRBD1,NA,TGCGCCAGCAGCGCCCCGACAGGGGGCGGCTATGGCTACACCTTC,CASSAPTGGGYGYTF
TRBJ1-5,TRBV12-3/TRBV12-4,NA,NA,TGTGCCAGCAGTTTATCAGAGGATCAGCCCCAGCATTTT,CASSLSEDQPQHF